This TCR beta chain was observed in a study of blood T cell repertoires in COVID-19. Overall study context: The United States, Italy and Spain were the sources of the acute and convalescent COVID-19 samples. T cells, B-cell-depleted T cells, or PBMCs supplied cDNA or gDNA.

Trimming removed 4 bases at V and 3 bases at J, with 17 bases between. Germline CDR1 SGDLS, CDR2 YYNGEE. The CDR3 runs 15 residues. Per the original methods: The assay estimated nucleated cells by amplifying reference gene primers. Only in-frame clones appear in the TCRdb table, and some are missing; sequencing was by immunoSEQ multiplex PCR. From that table come the V and J calls and clone size; the DNA was used to work out D and trimming. This table has about 300,000 clones, more than 75% appearing once. This clone has a handful of counts. The chain links TRBV9 to TRBJ2-7, with D maybe TRBD1 (6 bases). The sequencing sample was made of peripheral blood. The sequence derives from a woman between 45 and 60 years old with acute or convalescent COVID-19. The CDR3, as DNA: TGTGCCAGCAGCCTACTTCCGGACAGCTTCTACGAGCAGTACTTC. Encoded protein: CASSLLPDSFYEQYF.